Following are 8 T cell receptor beta chains from one sample sequenced in a study of blood T cells in healthy people across ages. A second about 7 to 12 cycle PCR used barcoded and J-beta primers. Each CDR3 protein is one row after TCRdb ran MiXCR on the 5' RACE reads. The sample contains roughly 800,000 distinct CDR3 sequences, 25% of which appear only once. These records were also assigned to another study, of T cells of mothers and their children.

Sample: blood. Receptors originate from a boy younger than 18 in good health.

This clonotype was counted a few times. V and J are TRBV7-9 and TRBJ2-4; D may correspond to TRBD1 or TRBD2 (5 bases each). Germline CDR1 reads SEHNR; CDR2 reads FQNEAQ (reference sequence). The CDR3 loop spans 18 amino acids. V was clipped by 3 bases and J by 0 bases, with 18 bases between them. This CDR3 is CASSFGAFGALAKNIQYF. The CDR3 DNA sequence: TGTGCCAGCAGCTTTGGGGCATTCGGGGCCCTAGCCAAAAACATTCAGTACTTC.

The sample holds a few counts of this clonotype. This chain connects TRBV7-2 to TRBJ1-5, with a possible D match to TRBD1 (5 bases). CDR1 SGHTA and CDR2 FQGNSA come from the germline V gene. Trimming removed 8 bases from V and 7 bases from J, with 15 bases in between. This CDR3 is built from 13 residues. Written as DNA, the CDR3 is TGTGCCAGCCACGAGGGGTTTGGGCAGCCCCAGCATTTT. This sequence encodes CASHEGFGQPQHF.

This clonotype was seen a handful of times. The chain uses TRBV7-8 and TRBJ2-7; D is possibly TRBD2 (7 bases). V was trimmed by 1 base and J by 5 bases, leaving 21 bases between them. Germline V lookup: CDR1 SGHVS, CDR2 FQNEAQ. The CDR3 runs to 17 residues. DNA of the CDR3: TGTGCCAGCAGCTTAGTTATTTCGGCGGGGGCTCTGAACGAGCAGTACTTC. Amino acid sequence: CASSLVISAGALNEQYF. Drawing the rest from reference TRBV7-8 and TRBJ2-7, the complete variable domain is GAGVSQSPRYKVAKRGQDVALRCDPISGHVSLFWYQQALGQGPEFLTYFQNEAQLDKSGLPSDRFFAERPEGSVSTLKIQRTQQEDSAVYLCASSLVISAGALNEQYFGPGTRLTVT.

The V and J genes are TRBV6-2 or TRBV6-3 and TRBJ2-1; 8 bases agree with TRBD2. The CDR3 runs to 17 residues. The germline CDR1 and CDR2 sequences are MNHEY and SVGEGT. Losses at the gene ends were 5 bases for V and 2 bases for J; bases not matched to a gene: 11. The CDR3 region has the DNA TGTGCCAGCAGTGTGCCTGGACTAGCAGGCCCCTACAATGAGCAGTTCTTC. Its translation is CASSVPGLAGPYNEQFF.

The rearrangement uses TRBV15 and TRBJ2-5; 8 nucleotides align to TRBD1. The CDR3 covers 14 residues. The germline V gene has CDR1 LNHNV and CDR2 YYDKDF (reference sequence). The junction had 10 bases not matched to a gene; V was cut back by 4 bases and J by 9 bases. Here the CDR3 DNA reads TGTGCCACCAGCAAAAGCCGGACAGGGCTCGCCCAGTACTTC. Encoded protein: CATSKSRTGLAQYF. Full variable domain (missing parts from reference TRBV15 and TRBJ2-5): DAMVIQNPRYQVTQFGKPVTLSCSQTLNHNVMYWYQQKSSQAPKLLFHYYDKDFNNEADTPDNFQSRRPNTSFCFLDIRSPGLGDTAMYLCATSKSRTGLAQYFGPGTRLLVL.

This rearrangement joins TRBV7-9 to TRBJ2-7; perhaps TRBD2 as D (6 bases). Germline values: CDR1 SEHNR, CDR2 FQNEAQ (reference sequence). Trimming pared 4 bases from V and 5 bases from J, leaving 15 bases between. This CDR3 spans 14 amino acids. CDR3: CASSSGTRIDEQYF. CDR3 DNA sequence: TGTGCCAGCAGCTCCGGGACTCGAATAGACGAGCAGTACTTC.

This clonotype was observed a few times. The chain joins TRBV7-9 to TRBJ2-3; TRBD2 might be the D (5 bases). Germline-derived CDR1 and CDR2 are SEHNR and FQNEAQ (reference sequence). The CDR3 sequence is 15 residues long. The germline V and J ends were trimmed by 5 bases and 1 base, with 13 bases remaining between them. CDR3 DNA sequence: TGTGCCAGCAGCACAAGCGTTAGCGGCACAGATACGCAGTATTTT. Translation: CASSTSVSGTDTQYF.

This clonotype appeared a few times. J is TRBJ2-5 and V is TRBV7-9; TRBD2 agrees at 10 bases. The DNA end favors TRBJ2-7, so the J call may be wrong. The CDR3 length is 19 residues. Germline values: CDR1 SEHNR, CDR2 FQNEAQ (reference sequence). The CDR3 DNA is TGTGCCAGCAGCCCCACGACGGGTAGCGGGGGGACTTTCCCTTACGAGCAGTACTTC. Amino acid sequence: CASSPTTGSGGTFPYEQYF.